This section outlines one TCR beta chain sequence together with its context. What it binds is unknown. 13 Jbeta primers and 60 Vbeta primers were used for the PCR. The repertoire was sequenced with immunoSEQ multiplex PCR; TCRdb's copy has only in-frame clones and lacks some. The table shows approximately 84,000 clones, with roughly 75% occurring only once. These data originate in a study of cytomegalovirus exposure and HLA in healthy donors. General observations from the study: Among TCR beta chains, those listed as cytomegalovirus-associated numbered over 150.

CDR1 and CDR2 (germline): MDHEN, SYDVKM. The J segment lost 3 bases and the V segment lost 3 bases, leaving 3 bases of the junction unmatched. This CDR3 has 14 amino acids. The V and J genes are TRBV28 and TRBJ2-3, with TRBD1 matching over 7 bases. This receptor was identified in a man aged 35 to 55 in good health and CMV-seronegative. The sample comprised PBMCs. The CDR3 coding sequence is TGTGCCAGCAGTTTCTCGACAGGGACAGATACGCAGTATTTT. This encodes CASSFSTGTDTQYF. Supplemented by reference TRBV28 and TRBJ2-3, the full variable domain reads DVKVTQSSRYLVKRTGEKVFLECVQDMDHENMFWYRQDPGLGLRLIYFSYDVKMKEKGDIPEGYSVSREKKERFSLILESASTNQTSMYLCASSFSTGTDTQYFGPGTRLTVL.